This T cell receptor (beta chain) was found in a study of CD8+CD57+ T cells in acquired aplastic anemia (dated by TCRdb to between 2017 and 2018). Some background on the complete study: Extracted DNA from sorted CD4+ and CD8+ cells averaged approximately 3 ug, ranging from roughly 0.17 to 27.4 ug. CD8+CD57+ expansion was defined as a frequency above the mean frequency observed in healthy subjects. The investigation overall reported the following: About 29 CD8+ CDR3 sequences were found to be shared between patients and controls, but these sequences appeared to be highly expressed in patients and within the immunodominant clones of the patients. No significant difference in CD8+ Simpson's diversity was found between patients and healthy controls (P=0.060).

CDR1 and CDR2, looked up from the germline V gene (reference sequence), are PRHDT and FYEKMQ. The CDR3 has 12 amino acids, counting the end cysteine and phenylalanine. The read is trimmed to its CDR3 DNA, 36 bases read in frame from base 1. The patients picked for sequencing were ones in whom flow cytometry had shown an expansion of CD8+CD57+ cells. Severe acquired aplastic anemia was diagnosed in all patients according to International Study of Aplastic Anemia and Agranulocytosis and Camitta criteria. No therapy had been received by the patients at the time of blood sampling. The study deep-sequenced TCR repertoires of sorted CD4+ and CD8+ blood T cells from severe aplastic anemia patients and healthy subjects. In the USA, patient enrollment took place under clinicaltrials.gov protocols 00001620, 01623167, 00001397, 00071045, 00081523 and 00961064. Ficoll-Paque density gradient centrifugation was used to isolate peripheral blood mononuclear cells. Before DNA extraction, CD4+ and CD8+ T cells were sorted with FACS or magnetic beads.

Genomic DNA served as template for TCR beta VDJ combination and CDR3 sequence profiling. An Illumina HiSeq 2000 was used for TCR repertoire sequencing. For the original study's pipeline: Repertoires were assessed using TRBV/TRBJ rearrangement plots, CDR3 size and DJ length profiles, and Simpson's diversity index. Whichever DNA sequence was most abundant in the deep sequencing data was defined as the immunodominant clone. CDR3 amino acid sequences were screened for sharing across subjects and compared with published repertoires and the VDJdb database. The public reads were quality trimmed at Q25 with fastp and then assembled into clones with MiXCR by TCRdb, keeping productive beta chains. CDR3 protein sequences are deduplicated, and each keeps its most common genes and DNA. The V and J calls reflect TCRdb's pipeline rather than the authors' work. The sample table records 160,000 or so distinct CDR3 sequences; 47% of these occur just once. About 3% of the sample goes to the ten largest clones.

To note about this clonotype: It has no known antigen specificity. It may be a read error: a sequence one base away is much more abundant.

The chain uses TRBV13 and TRBJ2-2, and the D gene may be TRBD2, 5 bases matching. The clonotype was recovered from a human donor with aplastic anemia. The material sequenced was sorted CD4+, CD8+, or CD8+CD57+ T cells (not recorded which) from PBMCs. The bases read TGTGCCAGAAGCTGGAGGTTAGGGGAGCTGTTTTTT. This is translated as CARSWRLGELFF.